This TCR beta chain was documented in a study of blood T cell repertoires in COVID-19. Study-wide context: The United States, Italy and Spain supplied acute and convalescent COVID-19 samples. From T cells, B-cell-depleted T cells, or PBMCs came the material, which was cDNA or gDNA.

The data were produced by immunoSEQ multiplex PCR, yet TCRdb's version contains in-frame clones alone and is incomplete. This table has roughly 250,000 clones, approximately 83% appearing once. V shed 5 bases and J 7 bases; nucleotides not matched to a gene: 19. Germline CDR1 SGHVS, CDR2 FQNEAQ. CDR3 length equals 17 residues. Sequencing was done on a sample of PBMCs or T cells enriched from blood (not recorded which). This receptor was taken from a woman aged 40 to 50 with acute COVID-19. This chain uses TRBV7-8 with TRBJ2-7; TRBD1 matches at 8 bases. CDR3 sequence: CASSPQIPGQVLREQYF. Written as DNA, the CDR3 is TGTGCCAGCAGCCCCCAAATCCCGGGACAGGTGCTGCGGGAGCAGTACTTC.